This entry is about one TCR beta chain. Its antigen is not identified. Treatment here: oral pan-JAK inhibitor, 5-10 mg twice daily. Germline values: CDR1 LNHNV, CDR2 YYDKDF (reference sequence). With 1 base clipped from V and 4 bases from J, the junction kept 1 base outside the gene matches. The CDR3 totals 13 residues. This record comes from a study of CD8+ T cells in alopecia areata. General study points: In scalp and blood during tofacitinib, many expanded lesional clones persisted. Scalp sample data also include resident alphabeta T cells from normal skin.

RNA, once extracted, was reverse transcribed into cDNA for use as the sequencing template. Data came from immunoSEQ multiplex PCR; TCRdb stores just in-frame clones and leaves some out. The sample comprises more than 90,000 clones, around three fifths of which are singletons, and over 9% rests with the top ten. This chain joins TRBV15 and TRBJ2-7; 7 bases fit TRBD2. Sequenced here: CD8+ T cells sorted from blood, sampled at week 24, from a patient treated with tofacitinib. The clonotype originates from a human donor with alopecia areata. The CDR3 is CATSRVGGYEQYF. CDR3 nucleotides: TGTGCCACCAGCAGAGTGGGGGGGTACGAGCAGTACTTC.